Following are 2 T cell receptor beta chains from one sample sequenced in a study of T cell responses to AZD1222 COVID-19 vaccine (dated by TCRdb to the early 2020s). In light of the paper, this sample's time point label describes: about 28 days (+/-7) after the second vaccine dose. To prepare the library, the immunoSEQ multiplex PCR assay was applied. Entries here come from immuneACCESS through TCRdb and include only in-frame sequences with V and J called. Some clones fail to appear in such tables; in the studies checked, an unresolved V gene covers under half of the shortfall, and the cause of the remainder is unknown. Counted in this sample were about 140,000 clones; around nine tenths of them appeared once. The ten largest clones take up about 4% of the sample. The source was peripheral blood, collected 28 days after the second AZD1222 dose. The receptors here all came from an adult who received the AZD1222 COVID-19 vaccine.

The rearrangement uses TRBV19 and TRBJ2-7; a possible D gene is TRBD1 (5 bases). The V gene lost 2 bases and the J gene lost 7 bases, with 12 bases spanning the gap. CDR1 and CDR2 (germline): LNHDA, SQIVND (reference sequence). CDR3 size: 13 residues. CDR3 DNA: TGTGCCAGTAGTATAAGGGGCAACAGGGAGCAGTACTTC. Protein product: CASSIRGNREQYF.

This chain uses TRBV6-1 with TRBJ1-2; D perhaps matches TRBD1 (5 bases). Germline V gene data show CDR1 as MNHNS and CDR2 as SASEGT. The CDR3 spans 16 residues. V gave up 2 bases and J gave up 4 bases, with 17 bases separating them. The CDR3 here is CASSESLAQAGYGYTF. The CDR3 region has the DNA TGTGCCAGCAGTGAAAGCCTGGCACAGGCGGGCTATGGCTACACCTTC.